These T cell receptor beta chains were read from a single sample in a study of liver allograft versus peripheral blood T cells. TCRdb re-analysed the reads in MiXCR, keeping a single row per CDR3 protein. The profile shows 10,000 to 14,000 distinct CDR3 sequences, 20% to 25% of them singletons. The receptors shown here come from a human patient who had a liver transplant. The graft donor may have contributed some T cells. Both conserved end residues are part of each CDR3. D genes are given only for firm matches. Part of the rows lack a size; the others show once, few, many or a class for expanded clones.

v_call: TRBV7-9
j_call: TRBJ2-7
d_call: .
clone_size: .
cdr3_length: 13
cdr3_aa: CAILGGGPYEQYF
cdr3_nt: TGTGCCATCTTAGGAGGGGGGCCCTACGAGCAGTACTTC

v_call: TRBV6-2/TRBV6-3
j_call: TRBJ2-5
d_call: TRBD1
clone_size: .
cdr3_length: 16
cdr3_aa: CASSSRTGEYAETQYF
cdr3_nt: TGTGCCAGCAGTTCCCGGACAGGGGAGTATGCAGAGACCCAGTACTTC

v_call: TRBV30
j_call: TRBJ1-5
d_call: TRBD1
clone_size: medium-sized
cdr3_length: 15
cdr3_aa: CAWSKTGEWGQPQHF
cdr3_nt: TGTGCCTGGAGTAAAACAGGGGAGTGGGGTCAGCCCCAGCATTTT

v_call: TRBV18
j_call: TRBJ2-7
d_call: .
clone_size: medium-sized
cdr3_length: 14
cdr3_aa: CASSPLKVNAEQYF
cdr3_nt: TGTGCCAGCTCACCACTTAAGGTGAACGCCGAGCAGTACTTC

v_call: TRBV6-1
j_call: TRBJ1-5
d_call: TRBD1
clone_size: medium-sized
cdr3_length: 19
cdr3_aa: CASNQQGGHWTLRNQPQHF
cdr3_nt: TGTGCCAGCAACCAACAGGGGGGACACTGGACCTTAAGAAATCAGCCCCAGCATTTT

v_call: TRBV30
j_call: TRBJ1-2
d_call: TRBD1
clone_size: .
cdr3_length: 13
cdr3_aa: CAWTGTGRGGYTF
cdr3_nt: TGTGCCTGGACGGGGACAGGGCGGGGTGGCTACACCTTC

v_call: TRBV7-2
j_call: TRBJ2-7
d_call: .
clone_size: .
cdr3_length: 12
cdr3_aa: CASSPQIYEQYF
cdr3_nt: TGTGCCAGCAGCCCCCAGATCTACGAGCAGTACTTC

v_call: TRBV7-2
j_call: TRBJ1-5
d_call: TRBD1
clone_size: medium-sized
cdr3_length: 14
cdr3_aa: CASSGGTAHQPQHF
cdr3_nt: TGTGCCAGCAGCGGAGGGACAGCTCATCAGCCCCAGCATTTT

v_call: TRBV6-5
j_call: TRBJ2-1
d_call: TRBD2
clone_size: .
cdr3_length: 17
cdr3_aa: CASSYRLGLAGYNEQFF
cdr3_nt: TGTGCCAGCAGTTACCGCTTAGGACTAGCGGGGTACAATGAGCAGTTCTTC

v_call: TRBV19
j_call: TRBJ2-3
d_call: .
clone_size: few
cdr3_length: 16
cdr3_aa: CASSMAGLAGSDTQYF
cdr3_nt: TGTGCCAGTAGTATGGCTGGGCTCGCGGGCTCAGATACGCAGTATTTT

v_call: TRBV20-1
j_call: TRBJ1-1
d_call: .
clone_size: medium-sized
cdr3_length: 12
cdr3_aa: CSARLQTLEAFF
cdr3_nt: TGCAGTGCTAGGTTACAGACACTTGAAGCTTTCTTT

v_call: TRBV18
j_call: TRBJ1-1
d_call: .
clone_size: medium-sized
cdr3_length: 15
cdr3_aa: CASSPRGGTNTEAFF
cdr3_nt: TGTGCCAGCTCACCACGCGGGGGCACTAACACTGAAGCTTTCTTT

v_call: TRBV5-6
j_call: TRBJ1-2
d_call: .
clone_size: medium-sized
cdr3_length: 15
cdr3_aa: CASSFPGPRNYGYTF
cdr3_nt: TGTGCCAGCAGCTTTCCGGGGCCTCGAAACTATGGCTACACCTTC

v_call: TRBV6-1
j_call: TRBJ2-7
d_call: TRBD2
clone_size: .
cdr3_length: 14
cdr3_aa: CASRLAGGSGEQYF
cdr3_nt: TGTGCCAGCAGGCTAGCGGGTGGGTCGGGGGAGCAGTACTTC

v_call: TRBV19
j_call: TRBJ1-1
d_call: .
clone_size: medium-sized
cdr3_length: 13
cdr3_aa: CASSITRDTEAFF
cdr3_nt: TGTGCCAGTAGTATAACGCGGGACACTGAAGCTTTCTTT

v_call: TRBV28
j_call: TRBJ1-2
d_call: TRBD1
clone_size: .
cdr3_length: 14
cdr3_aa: CASSFPGQHYGYTF
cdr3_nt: TGTGCCAGCAGCTTCCCGGGACAGCACTATGGCTACACCTTC

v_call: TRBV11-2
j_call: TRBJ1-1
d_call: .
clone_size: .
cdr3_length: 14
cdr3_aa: CASSSSRGWTEAFF
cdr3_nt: TGTGCCAGCAGCAGCTCTCGGGGGTGGACTGAAGCTTTCTTT

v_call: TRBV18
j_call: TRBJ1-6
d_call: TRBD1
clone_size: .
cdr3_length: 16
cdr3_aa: CASSPPSQGSNSPLHF
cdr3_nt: TGTGCCAGCTCACCACCTTCACAGGGGAGCAATTCACCCCTCCACTTT

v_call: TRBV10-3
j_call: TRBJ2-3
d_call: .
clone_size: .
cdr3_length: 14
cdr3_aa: CASREGGSTDTQYF
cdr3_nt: TGTGCCTCACGAGAGGGGGGGAGCACAGATACGCAGTATTTT

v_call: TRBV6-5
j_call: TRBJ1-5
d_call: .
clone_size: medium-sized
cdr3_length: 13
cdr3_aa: CASSSQQGQPQHF
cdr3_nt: TGTGCCAGCAGTTCCCAACAGGGACAGCCCCAGCATTTT

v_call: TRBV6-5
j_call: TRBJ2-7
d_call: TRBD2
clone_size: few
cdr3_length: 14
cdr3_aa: CASAGAGGNYEQYF
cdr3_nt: TGTGCCAGCGCAGGGGCGGGAGGTAACTACGAGCAGTACTTC

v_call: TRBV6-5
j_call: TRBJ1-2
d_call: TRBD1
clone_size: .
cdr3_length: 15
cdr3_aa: CASSLDMFDRGLPFF
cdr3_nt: TGTGCCAGCAGTTTAGATATGTTCGACAGGGGGCTTCCGTTCTTC

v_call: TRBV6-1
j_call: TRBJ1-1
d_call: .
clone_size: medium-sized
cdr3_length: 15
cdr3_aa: CASIGGPKGNTEAFF
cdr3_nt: TGTGCCAGCATCGGGGGTCCAAAAGGGAACACTGAAGCTTTCTTT

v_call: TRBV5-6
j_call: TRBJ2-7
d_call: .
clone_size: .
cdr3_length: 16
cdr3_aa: CASSPQGFWISYEQYF
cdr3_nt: TGTGCCAGCAGCCCACAGGGCTTCTGGATCTCCTACGAGCAGTACTTC

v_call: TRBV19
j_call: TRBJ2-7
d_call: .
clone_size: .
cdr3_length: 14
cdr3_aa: CASSNRPDSYEQYF
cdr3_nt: TGTGCCAGTAGTAATAGACCTGACTCCTACGAGCAGTACTTC

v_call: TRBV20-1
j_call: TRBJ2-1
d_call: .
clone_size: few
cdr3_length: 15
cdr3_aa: CSAGGLERGYNEQFF
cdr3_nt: TGCAGTGCTGGGGGGCTTGAGCGGGGCTACAATGAGCAGTTCTTC

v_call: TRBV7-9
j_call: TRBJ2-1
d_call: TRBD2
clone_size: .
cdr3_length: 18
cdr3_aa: CASSLDRGLVDRGNEQFF
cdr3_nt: TGTGCCAGCAGCTTAGATCGGGGACTAGTGGACAGAGGCAATGAGCAGTTCTTC

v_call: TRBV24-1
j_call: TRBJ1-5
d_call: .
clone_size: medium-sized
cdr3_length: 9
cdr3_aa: CATSDYQHF
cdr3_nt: TGTGCCACCAGTGATTACCAGCATTTT

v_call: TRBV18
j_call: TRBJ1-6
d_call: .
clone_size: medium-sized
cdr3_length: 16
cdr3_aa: CASSPIADRLNSPLHF
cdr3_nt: TGTGCCAGCTCACCAATCGCGGACAGACTAAATTCACCCCTCCACTTT

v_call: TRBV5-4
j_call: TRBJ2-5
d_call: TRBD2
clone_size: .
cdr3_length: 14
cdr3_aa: CASSLFAGVETQYF
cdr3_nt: TGTGCCAGCAGCTTGTTTGCGGGGGTAGAGACCCAGTACTTC

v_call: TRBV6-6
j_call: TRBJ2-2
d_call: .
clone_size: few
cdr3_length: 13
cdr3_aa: CASTIINTGELFF
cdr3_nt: TGTGCCAGCACCATTATAAACACCGGGGAGCTGTTTTTT

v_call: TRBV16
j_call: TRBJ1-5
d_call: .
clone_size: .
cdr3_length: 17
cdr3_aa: CVSSQLSGLNSNQPQHF
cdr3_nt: TGTGTCAGCAGCCAATTGTCCGGGCTAAATAGCAATCAGCCCCAGCATTTT

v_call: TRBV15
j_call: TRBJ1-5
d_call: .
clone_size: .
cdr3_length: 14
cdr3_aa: CATSSRPPHQPQHF
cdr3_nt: TGTGCCACCAGCAGTCGGCCCCCCCATCAGCCCCAGCATTTT

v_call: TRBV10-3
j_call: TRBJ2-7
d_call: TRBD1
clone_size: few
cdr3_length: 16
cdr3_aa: CAISDRLGTGGNEQYF
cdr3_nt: TGTGCCATCAGTGACAGGTTAGGGACAGGGGGAAACGAGCAGTACTTC

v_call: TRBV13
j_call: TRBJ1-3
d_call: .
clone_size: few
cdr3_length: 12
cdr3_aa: CASSLDENTIYF
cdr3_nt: TGTGCCAGCAGCTTAGATGAAAACACCATATATTTT

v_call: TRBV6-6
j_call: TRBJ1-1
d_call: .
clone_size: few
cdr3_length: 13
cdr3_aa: CASSYRGGAEAFF
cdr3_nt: TGTGCCAGCAGTTACAGGGGTGGGGCTGAAGCTTTCTTT

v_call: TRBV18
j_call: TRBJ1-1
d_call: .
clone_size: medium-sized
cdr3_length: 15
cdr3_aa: CASSPSVGMNTEAFF
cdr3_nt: TGTGCCAGCTCACCGTCAGTTGGCATGAACACTGAAGCTTTCTTT

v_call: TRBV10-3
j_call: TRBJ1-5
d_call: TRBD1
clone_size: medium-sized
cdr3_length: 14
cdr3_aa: CAISTGGADQPQHF
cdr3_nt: TGTGCCATCAGCACAGGGGGCGCCGATCAGCCCCAGCATTTT

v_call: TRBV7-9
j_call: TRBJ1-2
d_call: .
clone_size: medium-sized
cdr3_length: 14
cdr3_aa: CASSLAGAAHGYTF
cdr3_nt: TGTGCCAGCAGCTTAGCTGGGGCAGCTCATGGCTACACCTTC

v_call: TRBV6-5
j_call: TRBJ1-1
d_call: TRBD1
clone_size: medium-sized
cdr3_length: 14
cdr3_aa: CASSYRGQNTEAFF
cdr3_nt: TGTGCCAGCAGTTACAGGGGGCAGAACACTGAAGCTTTCTTT

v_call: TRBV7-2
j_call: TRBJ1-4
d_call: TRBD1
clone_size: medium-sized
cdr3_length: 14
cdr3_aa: CASSPRTGGEKLFF
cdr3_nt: TGTGCCAGCAGCCCCAGGACAGGGGGGGAAAAACTGTTTTTT

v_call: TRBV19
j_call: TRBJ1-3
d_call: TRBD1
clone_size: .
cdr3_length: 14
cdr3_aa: CASSISGTGDTIYF
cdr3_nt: TGTGCCAGTAGTATCTCCGGGACAGGTGACACCATATATTTT

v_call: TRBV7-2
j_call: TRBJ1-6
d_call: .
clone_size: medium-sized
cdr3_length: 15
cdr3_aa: CASSRGAGQNSPLHF
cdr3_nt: TGTGCCAGCAGCCGGGGGGCAGGGCAGAATTCACCCCTCCACTTT

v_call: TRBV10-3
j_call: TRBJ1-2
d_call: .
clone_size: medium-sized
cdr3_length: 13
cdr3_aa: CAISERGLDGYTF
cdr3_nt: TGTGCCATCAGTGAAAGGGGGTTGGATGGCTACACCTTC

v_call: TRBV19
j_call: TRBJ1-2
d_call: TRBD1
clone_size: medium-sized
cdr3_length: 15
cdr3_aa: CASSIRTGVSYGYTF
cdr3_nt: TGTGCCAGTAGTATCCGGACAGGTGTTTCCTATGGCTACACCTTC

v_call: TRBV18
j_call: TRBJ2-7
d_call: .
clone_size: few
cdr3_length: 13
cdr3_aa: CASSPGFKTEQYF
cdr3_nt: TGTGCCAGCTCACCAGGTTTCAAGACCGAGCAGTACTTC

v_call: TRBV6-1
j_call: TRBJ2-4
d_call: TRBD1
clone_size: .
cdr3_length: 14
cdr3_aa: CASARQGAKNIQYF
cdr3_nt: TGTGCCAGCGCCCGACAGGGGGCCAAAAACATTCAGTACTTC

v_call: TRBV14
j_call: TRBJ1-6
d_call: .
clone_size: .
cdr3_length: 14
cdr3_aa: CASSRIARNSPLHF
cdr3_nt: TGTGCCAGCAGCCGCATCGCCCGTAATTCACCCCTCCACTTT

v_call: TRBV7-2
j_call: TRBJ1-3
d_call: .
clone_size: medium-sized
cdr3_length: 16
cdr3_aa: CASSLGQLLSGNTIYF
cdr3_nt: TGTGCCAGCAGCTTAGGACAGTTACTCTCTGGAAACACCATATATTTT

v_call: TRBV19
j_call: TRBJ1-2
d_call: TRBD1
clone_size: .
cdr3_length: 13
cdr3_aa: CASSPDRGYGYNF
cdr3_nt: TGTGCCAGTAGCCCGGACAGGGGCTATGGCTACAACTTC

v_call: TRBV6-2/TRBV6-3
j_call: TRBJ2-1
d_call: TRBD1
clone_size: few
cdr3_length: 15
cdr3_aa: CASSGTGSLYNEQFF
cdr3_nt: TGTGCCAGCAGTGGGACAGGTTCCCTTTACAATGAGCAGTTCTTC

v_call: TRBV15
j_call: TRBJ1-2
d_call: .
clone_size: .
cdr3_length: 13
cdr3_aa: CATSRDSSYGYTF
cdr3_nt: TGTGCCACCAGCAGAGACTCGTCTTATGGCTACACCTTC